Below, one T cell receptor beta chain is given with its context. V dropped 2 bases and J dropped 6; count of bases not matched to a gene: 8. The CDR3 has 16 residues. Germline lookup yields CDR1 SGHDT and CDR2 YYEEEE. The data originate from a study of blood T cell repertoires in COVID-19. Study background: The study drew acute and convalescent COVID-19 samples from the United States, Italy and Spain. PBMCs, B-cell-depleted T cells, or T cells were the source of the cDNA or gDNA that made up the material.

In the source study's methods: Reference gene primer amplification in the assay estimated nucleated cell counts. Assay: immunoSEQ multiplex PCR; the TCRdb copy retains only in-frame clones and omits some. V and J calls and clone size come straight from that table; D and trimming were deduced from the DNA. This sample has some 30,000 clones; 85% occur once, and the top ten carry roughly 15%. The specimen sequenced was peripheral blood. V and J are TRBV5-6 and TRBJ1-1; 12 bases line up with TRBD1. The origin of this receptor is an older woman with active COVID-19. The CDR3 DNA reads TGTGCCAGCAGCTTAACGGGACAGGGGGCCGGCGCTGAAGCTTTCTTT. It yields the protein CASSLTGQGAGAEAFF.